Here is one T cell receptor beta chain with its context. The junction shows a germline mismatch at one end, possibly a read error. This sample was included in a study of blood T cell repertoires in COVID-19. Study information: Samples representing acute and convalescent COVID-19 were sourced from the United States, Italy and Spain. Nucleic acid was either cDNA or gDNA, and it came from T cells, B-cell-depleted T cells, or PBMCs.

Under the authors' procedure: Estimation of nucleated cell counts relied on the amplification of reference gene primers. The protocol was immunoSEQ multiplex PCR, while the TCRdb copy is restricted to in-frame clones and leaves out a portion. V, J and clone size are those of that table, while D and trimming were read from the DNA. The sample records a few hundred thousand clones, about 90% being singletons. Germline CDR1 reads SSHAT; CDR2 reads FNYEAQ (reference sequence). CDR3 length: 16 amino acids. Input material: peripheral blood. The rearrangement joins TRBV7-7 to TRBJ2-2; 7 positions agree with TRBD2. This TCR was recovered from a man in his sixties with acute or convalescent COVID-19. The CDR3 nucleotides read TGTGCTAGCAGCCCTTCTAGCGGAACTAACACCGGGGAGCTGTTTTTT. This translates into CASSPSSGTNTGELFF.